This T cell receptor beta chain was sequenced during a study of cytomegalovirus exposure and HLA in healthy donors. Study observations and caveats: Certain sequence variants were highly shared and formed a cluster, and this cluster was likely a sequencing artifact.

Germline CDR1 MGHRA, CDR2 YSYEKL. Unmatched junction bases numbered 8, after V lost 3 bases and J lost 2 bases. The CDR3 has 16 residues. Comment on this clone: Its antigen is as yet unknown.

In the PCR, 60 Vbeta and 13 Jbeta primers were used. Sequencing used immunoSEQ multiplex PCR; TCRdb keeps in-frame clones, though not all of them. The sample includes around 150,000 clones, around 80% of them seen just once. The V and J genes are TRBV4-1 and TRBJ2-3; 7 bases fit TRBD2. This sequence originates from a young man in good health and CMV-seronegative. Sequencing input: PBMCs. The DNA of the CDR3 is TGCGCCAGCAGCCACCACTCAGCGGGACTCACAGATACGCAGTATTTT. Protein sequence: CASSHHSAGLTDTQYF.